This is a list of T cell receptor beta chains from one sample in a study of tumor-infiltrating lymphocytes in localized non-small cell lung cancer. TCRdb's copy holds only in-frame clones and misses some; the assay was immunoSEQ multiplex PCR. Altogether some 15,000 clones are present, 78% being singletons, with the ten largest covering around 5.2%. Sequencing was done on a sample of lung tumor tissue. The receptor source for this set is a human donor with non-small cell lung cancer. Both conserved end residues are part of each CDR3. Each record gives: V gene, clone size, D gene, J gene, CDR3 DNA, CDR3 protein. D genes are given only for firm matches. Some rows mark clone size as missing; the rest say once, few, many or name a class of expanded clone.

TRBV7-8	-	-	TRBJ2-5	TGTGCCAGCAGCTTAGGAGGGGCGTGGGAGACCCAGTACTTC	CASSLGGAWETQYF
TRBV6-1	-	TRBD2	TRBJ2-3	TGTGCCAGCAGTGAAGAGAGCGGGGGTACAGATACGCAGTATTTT	CASSEESGGTDTQYF
TRBV9	-	-	TRBJ1-3	TGTGCCAGCAGCGTAGGGGCAGCTCGGGACTCTGGAAACACCATATATTTT	CASSVGAARDSGNTIYF
TRBV19	-	TRBD1	TRBJ1-6	TGTGCCAGTAGGGAGCCGGGGACAGGGGGGAATAATTCACCCCTCCACTTT	CASREPGTGGNNSPLHF
TRBV7-9	-	-	TRBJ2-5	TGTGCCAGCAGCTTTTCTCCCTGGACGGGTAGGGAGACCCAGTACTTC	CASSFSPWTGRETQYF
TRBV5-6	-	-	TRBJ2-1	TGTGCCAGCAGCTTGGGCACAAACAATGAGCAGTTCTTC	CASSLGTNNEQFF
TRBV6-5	-	-	TRBJ1-2	TGTGCCAGCAGCACTGTTGGGCAGGGCAACTATGGCTACACCTTC	CASSTVGQGNYGYTF
TRBV15	-	-	TRBJ2-1	TGTGCCACCAGCAGAGACCCTGACAATGAGCAGTTCTTC	CATSRDPDNEQFF
TRBV5-4	-	-	TRBJ1-1	TGTGCCAGCAGCTTGGGCGGGGGCGCAGGTACTGAAGCTTTCTTT	CASSLGGGAGTEAFF
TRBV10-1	once	-	TRBJ1-2	TGCGCCAGCAGCAAGGGCCTCAGTAACTATGGCTACACCTTC	CASSKGLSNYGYTF
TRBV11-1	-	-	TRBJ1-1	TGTGCCAGCAGCCCTATTGGGACTGAAGCTTTCTTT	CASSPIGTEAFF
TRBV28	medium-sized	TRBD1	TRBJ1-5	TGTGCCAGCAGGACCGGGACAGTCGGTCAGCCCCAGCATTTT	CASRTGTVGQPQHF
TRBV7-6	-	-	TRBJ1-6	TGTGCCAGCAGCTCCGAAGTCCCTAATTCACCCCTCCACTTT	CASSSEVPNSPLHF
TRBV6-4	-	-	TRBJ2-2	TGTGCCAGCAGCCCGACAGTGGGTAGCGGCACCGGGGAGCTGTTTTTT	CASSPTVGSGTGELFF
TRBV28	-	-	TRBJ2-7	TGTGCCAGCAGTCCCTTGAACGGCTACGAGCAGTACTTC	CASSPLNGYEQYF
TRBV5-1	-	TRBD1	TRBJ2-7	TGCGCCAGCAGCCTGGGACAGGGGTCTAGCGAGCAGTACTTC	CASSLGQGSSEQYF
TRBV5-4	-	-	TRBJ2-3	TGTGCCAGCAGCTTGGTCACCGGGACGGATACGCAGTATTTT	CASSLVTGTDTQYF
TRBV27	-	TRBD2	TRBJ2-3	TGTGCCAGCAGTTTATGGTGGAGGCTAGCGGGAGTCCCAGATACGCAGTATTTT	CASSLWWRLAGVPDTQYF
TRBV4-1	-	-	TRBJ2-7	TGCGCCAGCAGCCGAGACCCTTTCGGGAGCGAGCAGTACTTC	CASSRDPFGSEQYF
TRBV5-4	-	TRBD1	TRBJ1-1	TGTGCCAGCAGCGATGGTAACAGGGGGCGCGTAGAAGCTTTCTTT	CASSDGNRGRVEAFF
TRBV6-5	-	-	TRBJ2-2	TGTGCTGTCTGGGGGCACACCGGGGAGCTGTTTTTT	CAVWGHTGELFF
TRBV7-2	-	TRBD2	TRBJ2-5	TGTGCCAGCATCCAGATCAGCGGGGAACAAGAGACCCAGTACTTC	CASIQISGEQETQYF
TRBV5-4	-	-	TRBJ2-1	TGTGCCAGCAGCTCCGAGCCCGTCTCCTACAATGAGCAGTTCTTC	CASSSEPVSYNEQFF
TRBV14	-	TRBD1	TRBJ1-4	TGTGCCAGCAGCCGGGACAGTGCTAATGAAAAACTGTTTTTT	CASSRDSANEKLFF
TRBV7-8	-	-	TRBJ2-7	TGTGCCAGCAGCTTCAGGGTGTTACACGAGCAGTACTTC	CASSFRVLHEQYF
TRBV29-1	-	-	TRBJ1-1	TGCAGCGTTTCTCGTTCCGGGGTAACCGAAGCTTTCTTT	CSVSRSGVTEAFF
TRBV5-6	-	TRBD1	TRBJ2-1	TGTGCCAGCAGCTTGGTAGGGACAGTTATGGGCGAGCAGTTCTTC	CASSLVGTVMGEQFF
TRBV5-1	-	-	TRBJ1-2	TGCGCCAGCAGCGCCACACAGGGAAACTATGGCTACACCTTC	CASSATQGNYGYTF
TRBV29-1	-	TRBD2	TRBJ2-3	TGCAGCGTTGGGGGGGTAGGCGGGAGGGCTAGATCGTCAGATACGCAGTATTTT	CSVGGVGGRARSSDTQYF
TRBV7-2	-	-	TRBJ2-2	TGTGCCAGCAGCTCCGGGTATTTAGGCGGGGAGCTGTTTTTT	CASSSGYLGGELFF
TRBV4-1	-	TRBD2	TRBJ2-3	TGCGCCAGCAGCCCGGGACTAGCGGGAGTGGAAACAGATACGCAGTATTTT	CASSPGLAGVETDTQYF
TRBV28	-	-	TRBJ2-7	TGTGCCAGCAGTTTCTTCGACGAGCAGTACTTC	CASSFFDEQYF
TRBV19	-	-	TRBJ2-7	TGTGCCAGTAGACCCTCGGGGGGCCACGAGCAGTACTTC	CASRPSGGHEQYF
TRBV4-1	-	-	TRBJ2-7	TGCGCCAGCAGCCTGACACGACAGTACGAGCAGTACTTC	CASSLTRQYEQYF
TRBV5-1	few	-	TRBJ1-6	TGCGCCAGCAGCTCAAGCCCCCATAAGGACTTTCCCCTCCACTTT	CASSSSPHKDFPLHF
TRBV4-3	-	TRBD2	TRBJ2-6	TGCGCCAGCAGCCAAGAAGCGGGGACTGGGGCCAACGTCCTGACTTTC	CASSQEAGTGANVLTF
TRBV7-2	-	-	TRBJ1-2	TGTGCCAGCAGCTTAAAGGCGGACCCTGGGTATGGCTACACCTTC	CASSLKADPGYGYTF
TRBV29-1	few	TRBD2	TRBJ2-1	TGCAGCGCCAGGACTAGCGTAATCTACAATGAGCAGTTCTTC	CSARTSVIYNEQFF
TRBV6-4	-	-	TRBJ2-3	TGTGCCAGCAGCAGGGAATCGGCCACCACAGATACGCAGTATTTT	CASSRESATTDTQYF
TRBV18	-	-	TRBJ1-6	TGTGCCAGCTCACCAGGGGCCTATAATTCACCCCTCCACTTT	CASSPGAYNSPLHF
TRBV7-8	-	TRBD1	TRBJ1-3	TGTGCCAGCAGCTTACAGGGGGCTGGAAACACCATATATTTT	CASSLQGAGNTIYF
TRBV5-1	once	TRBD2	TRBJ2-2	TGCGCCAGCAGCCTCGTGGGAGCGGGGGGTACCGGGGAGCTGTTTTTT	CASSLVGAGGTGELFF
TRBV7-2	-	-	TRBJ2-7	TGTGCCAGCAGCTTGGGCGACCGGAACGAGCAGTACTTC	CASSLGDRNEQYF
TRBV6-5	few	-	TRBJ2-1	TGTGCCTGCTCGGGTGGGTCCTACAATGAGCAGTTCTTC	CACSGGSYNEQFF
TRBV5-8	once	TRBD1	TRBJ2-3	TGTGCCAGCAGCTCCCTGGTAGGGGGCGCGACAGATACGCAGTATTTT	CASSSLVGGATDTQYF
TRBV7-9	-	TRBD2	TRBJ2-1	TGTGCCAGCAGCTTAGAGGGTGGACTAGCGGGATACAATGAGCAGTTCTTC	CASSLEGGLAGYNEQFF
TRBV5-1	-	-	TRBJ2-3	TGCGCCAGCAGCTTGGGGCGGGATACGCAGTATTTT	CASSLGRDTQYF
TRBV5-1	-	TRBD1	TRBJ1-4	TGCGCCAGCAGCGTGGACAGGGACGGTGAAAAACTGTTTTTT	CASSVDRDGEKLFF
TRBV7-2	-	-	TRBJ2-1	TGTGCCAGCAGCCGATTCAATGAGCAGTTCTTC	CASSRFNEQFF